The 28 T cell receptor beta chains below all came from one sample that was sequenced in a study of graft-versus-host responses after intestinal transplantation. No antigen has been identified for these receptors. Sequenced by immunoSEQ multiplex PCR; TCRdb stores in-frame clones only, minus some. The sample lists about 96,000 clones, 80% to 95% occurring once. The sample here was unstimulated CD4+ T cells sorted from spleen or lymph node cells, taken before intestinal transplant. The receptors were gathered from a human donor who received an intestinal transplant.

The chain's CDR3 is CASSISAPFGGQPQHF. In DNA, the CDR3 is TGTGCCAGTAGTATTAGTGCGCCCTTCGGCGGTCAGCCCCAGCATTTT. The chain combines TRBV19 with TRBJ1-5, with D hard to call. Germline lookup yields CDR1 LNHDA and CDR2 SQIVND (reference sequence). The CDR3 spans 16 residues. With 3 bases removed from V and 6 bases from J, the gap between germline ends came to 18 bases.

V usage is TRBV20-1 and J usage is TRBJ1-1; D uncertain. The CDR3 has 11 residues. CDR1 is DFQATT and CDR2 is SNEGSKA in the germline V gene (reference sequence). The V end was cut by 5 bases, the J end by 10 bases, with 14 bases between. CDR3 sequence (DNA): TGCAGTGCTCTATGGGTGGCTAGAGCTTTCTTT. Residues: CSALWVARAFF.

The chain uses TRBV4-1 and TRBJ1-5; D gene unclear. The ends were cut back, 4 bases at V and 5 bases at J, with 12 bases in the middle. Germline V gives CDR1 MGHRA, CDR2 YSYEKL. The CDR3 is 14 amino acids. The CDR3 loop is CASSPRRVDQPQHF. CDR3 coding DNA: TGCGCCAGCAGCCCTCGTAGGGTCGATCAGCCCCAGCATTTT.

This clone was seen a single time. The chain has TRBV11-2 and TRBJ1-5, with D unclear. The V gene's germline CDR1 is SGHAT and CDR2 FQNNGV. Trimming stripped 2 bases from V and 0 bases from J, with 14 bases between. CDR3 length: 17 amino acids. The CDR3 coding sequence is TGTGCCAGCAGCTTACAGATAAGGCCCAATAGCAATCAGCCCCAGCATTTT. It encodes CASSLQIRPNSNQPQHF.

V is TRBV18 and J is TRBJ1-2, with 9 bases lining up with TRBD1. The CDR3 runs 16 residues. Looked up from germline, CDR1 is KGHSH and CDR2 is LQKENI. With V trimmed by 2 bases and J by 4 bases, 8 bases remained unmatched. The CDR3 region is CASSPSGQGLSYGYTF. The CDR3 DNA reads TGTGCCAGCTCACCATCGGGACAGGGCCTTTCCTATGGCTACACCTTC.

The chain uses TRBV20-1 and TRBJ2-7; 8 bases map to TRBD2. The CDR3 is 11 residues long. V lost 2 bases, J lost 9 bases, and 3 bases stayed unmatched. Germline-derived CDR1 and CDR2 are DFQATT and SNEGSKA (reference sequence). In DNA form, the CDR3 reads TGCAGTGCTAGATCGGGGGGGGCGCAGTACTTC. Residues: CSARSGGAQYF.

This clone was observed a few times. The chain employs TRBV10-3 and TRBJ1-5; D gene ambiguous. Germline V gene sequence: CDR1 ENHRY, CDR2 SYGVKD. The CDR3 contains 12 residues. V lost 3 bases and J 4 bases, leaving 4 bases between the germline ends. The CDR3 DNA reads TGTGCCATCAGTGATAGAAATCAGCCCCAGCATTTT. Its translation: CAISDRNQPQHF.

The gene calls are TRBV10-3 and TRBJ1-1; tentatively, D is TRBD1 (6 bases). The ends were cut back, 6 bases at V and 1 base at J, with 9 bases in the middle. The CDR3 sequence is 13 residues long. Germline V gives CDR1 ENHRY, CDR2 SYGVKD. Written as DNA, the CDR3 is TGTGCCATCAGCGGACAGCCGAACACTGAAGCTTTCTTT. Translating gives CAISGQPNTEAFF.

The genes are TRBV7-3 and TRBJ2-7; 8 nucleotides agree with TRBD1. The CDR3 loop spans 14 amino acids. The V gene end was trimmed by 5 bases and the J gene end by 1 base; junction bases not matched to a gene: 4. Per germline, CDR1 SGHTA and CDR2 FQGTGA. The CDR3 nucleotides read TGTGCCAGCAGCCCTCGGGACAGGTCCTACGAGCAGTACTTC. Protein product: CASSPRDRSYEQYF. Combining the CDR3 with reference TRBV7-3 and TRBJ2-7 gives the whole variable domain GAGVSQTPSNKVTEKGKYVELRCDPISGHTALYWYRQSLGQGPEFLIYFQGTGAADDSGLPNDRFFAVRPEGSVSTLKIQRTERGDSAVYLCASSPRDRSYEQYFGPGTRLTVT.

V is TRBV19 and J is TRBJ2-5; D is uncertain. The V end was cut by 7 bases, the J end by 5 bases, with 14 bases between. The CDR3 is 13 amino acids. Germline V gene data show CDR1 as LNHDA and CDR2 as SQIVND (reference sequence). The CDR3 reads CASTGDVRETQYF. CDR3 sequence (DNA): TGTGCCAGTACCGGAGATGTGAGGGAGACCCAGTACTTC.

The chain is built from TRBV6-6 and TRBJ1-4; D remains ambiguous. Germline V lookup: CDR1 MNHNY, CDR2 SVGAGI (reference sequence). Trimming removed 0 bases from V and 8 bases from J, with 13 bases in between. This CDR3 is built from 15 residues. The CDR3: CASSYSTGSFEKLFF. CDR3 DNA: TGTGCCAGCAGTTACTCGACGGGCAGTTTCGAAAAACTGTTTTTT.

The chain recombines TRBV5-6 with TRBJ1-1; 7 bases match TRBD1. CDR1 SGHDT and CDR2 YYEEEE come from the germline V gene. The junction had 7 bases not matched to a gene; V was cut back by 5 bases and J by 0 bases. There are 15 residues in the CDR3. CDR3 amino acids: CASRADRSMNTEAFF. The CDR3 DNA sequence: TGTGCCAGCAGGGCGGACAGGTCGATGAACACTGAAGCTTTCTTT. Full variable domain (missing parts from reference TRBV5-6 and TRBJ1-1): DAGVTQSPTHLIKTRGQQVTLRCSPKSGHDTVSWYQQALGQGPQFIFQYYEEEERQRGNFPDRFSGHQFPNYSSELNVNALLLGDSALYLCASRADRSMNTEAFFGQGTRLTVV.

This chain links TRBV28 with TRBJ1-1, with 8 nucleotides matching TRBD1. This CDR3 has 17 amino acids. Germline V CDR1 and CDR2: MDHEN, SYDVKM. Germline trimming cut 6 bases from V and 6 bases from J; bases unmatched to any gene: 18. The CDR3 DNA sequence: TGTGCCAGCAGCGCATCGGGTCGTGGACAGGGCTTCGCTGAAGCTTTCTTT. Its protein is CASSASGRGQGFAEAFF. Full variable domain (remainder filled in from reference TRBV28 and TRBJ1-1): DVKVTQSSRYLVKRTGEKVFLECVQDMDHENMFWYRQDPGLGLRLIYFSYDVKMKEKGDIPEGYSVSREKKERFSLILESASTNQTSMYLCASSASGRGQGFAEAFFGQGTRLTVV.

The V call is TRBV5-1, the J call TRBJ1-6; D unclear. In germline, CDR1 is SGHRS, CDR2 YFSETQ. This CDR3 has 16 amino acids. Deletions cut 1 base from V and 0 bases from J, with 8 bases between. The CDR3: CASSLLGSSYNSPLHF. The DNA of the CDR3 is TGCGCCAGCAGCTTGTTGGGGAGCTCCTATAATTCACCCCTCCACTTT.

The chain links TRBV18 to TRBJ2-7, with D maybe TRBD2 (6 bases). The germline gives CDR1 KGHSH, CDR2 LQKENI. The germline V and J ends were trimmed by 3 bases and 9 bases, with 21 bases remaining between them. This CDR3 comprises 15 residues. CDR3 sequence (DNA): TGTGCCAGCTCACCCTGGGCTACAAATTTCGGGGGGCAGTACTTC. Encoded protein: CASSPWATNFGGQYF.

The J gene is TRBJ1-3, the V gene TRBV18; 9 bases align to TRBD1. The junction had 5 bases not matched to a gene; V was cut back by 5 bases and J by 3 bases. CDR3 length equals 15 residues. Germline CDR1 and CDR2: KGHSH and LQKENI. CDR3 nucleotides: TGTGCCAGCTCAACGGACAGGGGTTATGGAAACACCATATATTTT. Residues: CASSTDRGYGNTIYF.

The V and J genes are TRBV9 and TRBJ2-3; D is uncertain. Germline CDR1 is SGDLS and CDR2 is YYNGEE. This CDR3 comprises 13 residues. The ends were cut back, 0 bases at V and 2 bases at J, with 4 bases in the middle. For the CDR3, the DNA is TGTGCCAGCAGCGTAGCTTTCACAGATACGCAGTATTTT. Residues: CASSVAFTDTQYF.

This chain links TRBV30 with TRBJ2-1, with 11 bases fitting TRBD2. Per the germline V gene, CDR1 is GTSNPN and CDR2 is SVGIG (reference sequence). The CDR3 extends over 15 amino acids. The ends lost 0 bases at V and 4 bases at J; junction bases unmatched: 2. CDR3 loop: CAWSVLAGGYNEQFF. DNA of the CDR3: TGTGCCTGGAGTGTTCTAGCGGGAGGTTACAATGAGCAGTTCTTC.

The V gene is TRBV5-6, the J gene TRBJ2-3; D call uncertain. The CDR3 covers 17 residues. Germline CDR1 reads SGHDT; CDR2 reads YYEEEE. The V end was cut by 1 base, the J end by 1 base, with 16 bases between. CDR3 region: CASSLSVTVAGTDTQYF. The CDR3 DNA sequence: TGTGCCAGCAGCTTGAGTGTCACGGTAGCCGGCACAGATACGCAGTATTTT.

V and J are TRBV25-1 and TRBJ2-7; TRBD1 agrees at 10 bases. CDR1 and CDR2 (germline): MGHDK, SYGVNS. The CDR3 is made up of 16 amino acids. The V gene end was trimmed by 8 bases and the J gene end by 5 bases; junction bases not matched to a gene: 15. The CDR3 region is CASALTGTGVRNEQYF. CDR3 coding DNA: TGTGCCAGCGCGTTAACCGGGACAGGGGTCAGAAACGAGCAGTACTTC.

This chain uses TRBV10-3 with TRBJ2-3; D is perhaps TRBD2 (5 bases). V lost 10 bases and J lost 3, with 8 bases in between. CDR3 length: 11 residues. Germline assignment: CDR1 ENHRY and CDR2 SYGVKD. The CDR3 loop is CATSQTDTQYF. In nucleotides, the CDR3 is TGTGCCACTAGCCAAACAGATACGCAGTATTTT.

CDR3 in amino acids: CASSLWPLAGGPGELFF. The CDR3 DNA is TGTGCCAGCAGTTTATGGCCACTAGCGGGAGGGCCCGGGGAGCTGTTTTTT. The rearrangement joins TRBV7-9 to TRBJ2-2; 13 bases are a match to TRBD2. From germline, CDR1 is SEHNR and CDR2 FQNEAQ (reference sequence). The CDR3 sequence is 17 residues long. The trim removed 6 bases at V and 6 bases at J, leaving 10 bases unmatched.

V usage is TRBV5-1 and J usage is TRBJ2-7; 9 positions agree with TRBD1. CDR3 length: 15 amino acids. The germline V gene encodes CDR1 SGHRS and CDR2 YFSETQ. V lost 1 base and J lost 1; bases outside the gene matches: 3. The CDR3 is CASSLQGQGSYEQYF. In nucleotides, the CDR3 is TGCGCCAGCAGCTTGCAGGGACAGGGTTCCTACGAGCAGTACTTC. Supplemented by reference TRBV5-1 and TRBJ2-7, the full variable domain reads KAGVTQTPRYLIKTRGQQVTLSCSPISGHRSVSWYQQTPGQGLQFLFEYFSETQRNKGNFPGRFSGRQFSNSRSEMNVSTLELGDSALYLCASSLQGQGSYEQYFGPGTRLTVT.

The gene calls are TRBV18 and TRBJ1-1, with D possibly matching TRBD1 (5 bases). The V end was cut by 6 bases, the J end by 0 bases, with 8 bases between. The length of the CDR3 is 13 residues. The germline CDR1 and CDR2 sequences are KGHSH and LQKENI. The CDR3 region has the DNA TGTGCCAGCTCGGGGGGGGTGAACACTGAAGCTTTCTTT. Protein sequence: CASSGGVNTEAFF.

The chain employs TRBV28 and TRBJ2-2, with no clear D. There are 16 residues in the CDR3. CDR1 is MDHEN and CDR2 is SYDVKM in the germline V gene. Between the trimmed V and J ends, which lost 1 base and 5 bases, there was a span of 14 bases. The CDR3 region has the DNA TGTGCCAGCAGTTTATTGAGTAGTGACCCGACCGGGGAGCTGTTTTTT. Amino acid sequence: CASSLLSSDPTGELFF.

The rearrangement links TRBV5-1 to TRBJ2-7; 8 bases agree with TRBD1. Germline values: CDR1 SGHRS, CDR2 YFSETQ. Trimming took 2 bases from V and 2 from J; bases not matched to a gene: 9. The CDR3 is 16 residues long. In nucleotides, the CDR3 is TGCGCCAGCAGCTTCTACCTCAGGACAGGGACCTACGAGCAGTACTTC. It specifies CASSFYLRTGTYEQYF.

This chain links TRBV6-6 with TRBJ2-2; 8 bases line up with TRBD1. Germline-derived CDR1 and CDR2 are MNHNY and SVGAGI (reference sequence). After removal of 2 bases from V and 7 bases from J, the junction contained 3 bases not matched to a gene. This CDR3 comprises 14 residues. CDR3 nucleotide sequence: TGTGCCAGCAGTTACGAGACAGGGGTCGGGGAGCTGTTTTTT. This sequence encodes CASSYETGVGELFF.

The chain combines TRBV5-1 with TRBJ1-1; D is unresolved. The CDR3 is made up of 13 amino acids. The ends were cut back, 2 bases at V and 3 bases at J, with 8 bases in the middle. CDR1 SGHRS and CDR2 YFSETQ come from the germline V gene. DNA of the CDR3: TGCGCCAGCAGCTTTAGCAGATACACTGAAGCTTTCTTT. This sequence encodes CASSFSRYTEAFF.